The 19 T cell receptor beta chains below come from one sample, sequenced in a study of T-cell memory formation after mild COVID-19. One entry per CDR3 protein results from TCRdb running MiXCR on the 5' RACE reads. In the table there are 270,000 or so distinct CDR3 sequences, about 20% of which are singletons. Source material: PBMCs or a T cell subset sorted from them (not recorded which). All receptors come from a man in his late teens or twenties who had mild COVID-19 (a few samples of this study predate the infection). Cell type and time point are not known.

The chain carries TRBV20-1 and TRBJ2-7; no definite D call. The CDR3 consists of 13 residues. The ends were cut back, 0 bases at V and 0 bases at J, with 6 bases in the middle. Germline V CDR1 and CDR2: DFQATT, SNEGSKA (reference sequence). The DNA of the CDR3 is TGCAGTGCTAGAGATTACGTCTCCTACGAGCAGTACGTC. Translated, it gives CSARDYVSYEQYV.

The chain recombines TRBV4-3 with TRBJ1-6; no clear D gene. This CDR3 is 13 amino acids long. The germline V gene has CDR1 LGHNA and CDR2 YSLEER. Trimming shortened V by 1 base and J by 11 bases, and 9 bases separated the two germline ends. The CDR3 is CASSQVDGPPLHF. CDR3 DNA sequence: TGCGCCAGCAGCCAAGTTGACGGTCCACCCCTCCACTTT.

The chain joins TRBV4-3 to TRBJ2-2, with D unclear. The germline CDR1 and CDR2 sequences are LGHNA and YSLEER. V lost 0 bases, J lost 9 bases, and 8 bases lay in between. The CDR3 length is 13 residues. CDR3 DNA sequence: TGCGCCAGCAGCCAAGATTTGTTCTGGGAGCTGTTTTTT. Translated, it gives CASSQDLFWELFF.

This chain connects TRBV5-5 to TRBJ2-3, with a possible D match to TRBD2 (5 bases). CDR1 SGHKS and CDR2 YYEKEE come from the germline V gene (reference sequence). V lost 1 base and J lost 10, with 13 bases in between. The CDR3 covers 13 residues. For the CDR3, the DNA is TGTGCCAGCAGCTTGACTAGGAGACGGGCGCAGTATTTT. This sequence encodes CASSLTRRRAQYF. Variable domain in full (rest from reference TRBV5-5 and TRBJ2-3): DAGVTQSPTHLIKTRGQQVTLRCSPISGHKSVSWYQQVLGQGPQFIFQYYEKEERGRGNFPDRFSARQFPNYSSELNVNALLLGDSALYLCASSLTRRRAQYFGPGTRLTVL.

The V and J genes are TRBV4-1 and TRBJ1-2; 7 bases line up with TRBD1. The CDR3 spans 15 residues. Germline V gene data show CDR1 as MGHRA and CDR2 as YSYEKL. V was clipped by 1 base and J by 7 bases; unmatched bases: 9. Written as DNA, the CDR3 is TGCGCCAGCAGCCAAGGGACAGGCAGCTTTGGTGGCTACACCTTC. Its translation is CASSQGTGSFGGYTF.

This clonotype was counted a few times. The chain recombines TRBV25-1 with TRBJ2-1; D uncertain. V was clipped by 4 bases and J by 3 bases, with 13 bases between them. In germline, CDR1 is MGHDK, CDR2 SYGVNS. This CDR3 is 15 amino acids long. CDR3 nucleotide sequence: TGTGCCAGCAGTGGAATTCGTTTGGGCTACAATGAGCAGTTCTTC. Protein sequence: CASSGIRLGYNEQFF.

This clonotype was detected only a few times. This chain links TRBV7-2 with TRBJ2-3; 7 bases are a match to TRBD2. With V trimmed by 5 bases and J by 0 bases, 5 bases remained unmatched. This CDR3 is 15 amino acids long. Per germline, CDR1 SGHTA and CDR2 FQGNSA. The CDR3: CASSIGGVSTDTQYF. The CDR3 coding sequence is TGTGCCAGCAGCATTGGGGGGGTCAGCACAGATACGCAGTATTTT.

This clonotype was seen more than once but under ten times. The chain combines TRBV12-3 or TRBV12-4 with TRBJ1-5; a weak D match, TRBD1 (5 bases). V was shortened by 6 bases and J by 9 bases, with 9 bases between the two germline ends. This CDR3 is 11 amino acids long. CDR3 amino acids: CASSRGGPQHF. CDR3 bases: TGTGCCAGCAGCCGGGGCGGGCCCCAGCATTTT.

The J gene is TRBJ2-5, the V gene TRBV7-2, with D perhaps matching TRBD1 or TRBD2 (7 bases each). Germline-derived CDR1 and CDR2 are SGHTA and FQGNSA. This CDR3 has 17 amino acids. V dropped 5 bases and J dropped 4 bases, with 23 bases sitting between them. CDR3 nucleotide sequence: TGTGCCAGCAGCCTCAACTCCCCAGGGGGGGGTGGAGAGACCCAGTACTTC. Protein sequence: CASSLNSPGGGGETQYF.

The rearrangement joins TRBV4-3 to TRBJ2-5; possibly TRBD1 or TRBD2 for D (7 bases each). This CDR3 is built from 16 residues. The V gene lost 5 bases and the J gene lost 3 bases, with 19 bases spanning the gap. Germline V gene lookup returns CDR1 LGHNA and CDR2 YSLEER. This CDR3 is CASSLRGEGAEETQYF. The CDR3 nucleotides are TGCGCCAGCAGCTTACGGGGGGAGGGGGCTGAAGAGACCCAGTACTTC.

CDR3 DNA sequence: TGTGCCAGCTCACCACCTTCGGGGATAGAGACCCAGTACTTC. Translating it yields CASSPPSGIETQYF. The V and J genes are TRBV18 and TRBJ2-5, with a possible D match to TRBD2 (5 bases). Trimming left V 0 bases short and J 4 bases short, with 9 bases between. The CDR3 is made up of 14 amino acids. Germline CDR1 and CDR2: KGHSH and LQKENI.

This clonotype has a handful of counts. The chain has TRBV5-1 and TRBJ2-1; D unclear. Trimming pared 0 bases from V and 4 bases from J, leaving 8 bases between. Per germline, CDR1 SGHRS and CDR2 YFSETQ. CDR3 length: 14 amino acids. CDR3 residues: CASSLAERYNEQFF. The CDR3 DNA sequence: TGCGCCAGCAGCTTGGCCGAACGTTACAATGAGCAGTTCTTC. The whole variable domain, remainder taken from reference TRBV5-1 and TRBJ2-1, is KAGVTQTPRYLIKTRGQQVTLSCSPISGHRSVSWYQQTPGQGLQFLFEYFSETQRNKGNFPGRFSGRQFSNSRSEMNVSTLELGDSALYLCASSLAERYNEQFFGPGTRLTVL.

There are many counts of this clonotype. Written as DNA, the CDR3 is TGCAGCGTTGAATGGGACGTAGCAGAGACCCAGTACTTC. Translated, it gives CSVEWDVAETQYF. V usage is TRBV29-1 and J usage is TRBJ2-5, with D perhaps TRBD1 or TRBD2 (5 bases each). There are 13 residues in the CDR3. Trimming shortened V by 2 bases and J by 4 bases, and 11 bases separated the two germline ends. Germline CDR1 SQVTM, CDR2 ANQGSEA.

This clonotype occurred once. J is TRBJ2-5 and V is TRBV6-1; TRBD1 matches 7 bases. CDR3 length: 16 amino acids. The V gene's germline CDR1 is MNHNS and CDR2 SASEGT. The V and J ends lost 7 bases and 3 bases, in that order; junction bases with no gene match: 14. In DNA, the CDR3 is TGTGCCAGCAATCCGATAGCTGGGCAGGGGGAAGAGACCCAGTACTTC. This codes for CASNPIAGQGEETQYF.

The chain employs TRBV5-6 and TRBJ2-5; a possible D gene is TRBD2 (6 bases). CDR3 length: 15 amino acids. Trimming left V 0 bases short and J 2 bases short, with 11 bases between. Germline V gene lookup returns CDR1 SGHDT and CDR2 YYEEEE. CDR3 residues: CASSLAGVGQETQYF. In nucleotides, the CDR3 is TGTGCCAGCAGCTTGGCGGGGGTGGGTCAAGAGACCCAGTACTTC.

The chain joins TRBV7-3 to TRBJ2-5; unclear D gene. The CDR3 runs 13 residues. Trimming cost V 9 bases and J 4 bases, with 15 bases left between them. The germline CDR1 and CDR2 sequences are SGHTA and FQGTGA. The CDR3 reads CASSPEPGETQYF. CDR3 bases: TGTGCCAGTTCGCCGGAACCAGGAGAGACCCAGTACTTC.

The chain links TRBV29-1 to TRBJ1-3; D remains ambiguous. Germline CDR1 is SQVTM and CDR2 is ANQGSEA. This CDR3 has 13 residues. Trimming stripped 5 bases from V and 3 bases from J, with 11 bases between. In DNA form, the CDR3 reads TGCAGCGTTTCGCACGGGGTTGGAAACACCATATATTTT. As protein: CSVSHGVGNTIYF.

This clonotype turned up a few times. The rearrangement uses TRBV10-2 and TRBJ2-7; D unresolved. Trimming removed 6 bases from V and 5 bases from J, with 14 bases in between. Looked up from germline, CDR1 is WSHSY and CDR2 is SAAADI. This CDR3 spans 13 amino acids. CDR3 sequence reads: CASSLGLPDEQYF. CDR3 sequence (DNA): TGCGCCAGCAGCCTAGGCCTCCCGGACGAGCAGTACTTC.

The chain carries TRBV7-2 and TRBJ2-3; no clear D. Per the germline V gene, CDR1 is SGHTA and CDR2 is FQGNSA. Between the trimmed V and J ends, which lost 1 base and 4 bases, there was a span of 15 bases. CDR3 length equals 16 residues. The CDR3 nucleotides read TGTGCCAGCAGCTTAGTGAGGCGTTCGGGCCCAGATACGCAGTATTTT. The encoded protein is CASSLVRRSGPDTQYF.